Sequencing of this T cell receptor (beta chain) was carried out in a study of shared T cell receptors in the human thymus. The assay was immunoSEQ multiplex PCR, and TCRdb's table has in-frame clones only and misses some. The table lists 540,000 or so clones, 78% of them singletons, with more than 0.01% in the top ten. The V end was cut by 3 bases, the J end by 4 bases, with 11 bases between. The CDR3 length is 13 residues. From germline, CDR1 is GTSNPN and CDR2 SVGIG (reference sequence). The same data also contributed to another study, on human thymus T cells. That work contributes: Donors were healthy Finnish babies undergoing corrective operations for congenital heart defects. Resected material from corrective heart surgery provided the thymus tissue analysed. Related research described strongly overlapping thymic repertoires in unrelated people.

The chain links TRBV30 to TRBJ2-3; tentatively, D is TRBD1 (5 bases). The clonotype was recovered from a boy in the first two years of life with a congenital heart defect. Material for sequencing was thymocytes. The CDR3 protein is CAWRRGLPDTQYF. The CDR3 DNA follows: TGTGCCTGGAGAAGGGGCCTCCCAGATACGCAGTATTTT.